Each of the 18 T cell receptor beta chains below was sequenced from the same sample in a study of metastatic and nonmetastatic thyroid tumors. TCRdb reanalyzed the PCR reads with MiXCR. The table includes approximately 50,000 clones, roughly 4% detected once. Among the patients, none had received any treatment before thyroid surgery. The sample taken for sequencing was blood. The receptors shown here come from a female donor with papillary thyroid cancer or a benign thyroid nodule (not recorded which). Some clones in this sample may be carry-over from other donors' samples.

Many counts were recorded for this clone. V is TRBV12-3 or TRBV12-4 and J is TRBJ1-6, with D perhaps TRBD1 (6 bases). The CDR3 length is 14 residues. The V and J ends lost 2 bases and 6 bases respectively, with 8 bases between them. The CDR3 is CASSLLGGNSPLHF. For the CDR3, the DNA is TGTGCCAGCAGTTTATTAGGGGGTAATTCACCCCTCCACTTT.

At least ten counts were recorded for this clone. A read error may be the cause here, since a much bigger clone is one base away. Other DNA sequences within the sample encode an identical CDR3. This chain links TRBV11-3 with TRBJ2-7; TRBD2 matches at 7 bases. The CDR3 is 15 residues long. The germline V gene has CDR1 SGHNT and CDR2 YENEEA. Germline trimming cut 3 bases from V and 2 bases from J; bases unmatched to any gene: 7. The CDR3 loop is CASSLSGLAAYEQYF. The CDR3 DNA reads TGTGCCAGCAGCTTGTCGGGGCTAGCGGCCTACGAGCAGTACTTC.

This clone was detected ten times or more. V is TRBV3-1 and J is TRBJ2-7; no clear D gene. From germline, CDR1 is LGHDT and CDR2 YNNKEL (reference sequence). Trimming cost V 2 bases and J 6 bases, with 8 bases left between them. The CDR3 sequence is 12 residues long. CDR3 DNA sequence: TGTGCCAGCAGCCAACCCACTTCCGAGCAGTACTTC. It is translated as CASSQPTSEQYF.

V and J are TRBV7-6 and TRBJ2-5; D is tentatively TRBD1 or TRBD2 (5 bases each). Germline V CDR1 and CDR2: SGHVS, FNYEAQ. CDR3 size: 13 residues. Trimming took 5 bases from V and 5 from J, leaving 12 bases between them. The CDR3 loop reads CASSPDWGETQYF. The CDR3 nucleotides are TGTGCCAGCAGCCCGGACTGGGGGGAGACCCAGTACTTC.

This clone was recorded many times. This rearrangement joins TRBV7-9 to TRBJ2-7; weak D call: TRBD1 (6 bases). This CDR3 is 15 amino acids long. Trimming took 4 bases from V and 3 from J, leaving 16 bases between them. The germline gives CDR1 SEHNR, CDR2 FQNEAQ (reference sequence). DNA of the CDR3: TGTGCCAGCAGCTCACAACGGGACAACATCTACGAGCAGTACTTC. Its translation: CASSSQRDNIYEQYF.

This clone was seen at least ten times. This chain connects TRBV14 to TRBJ1-1; D is perhaps TRBD1 (6 bases). CDR1 is SGHDN, CDR2 FVKESK, per germline. This CDR3 is 12 amino acids long. The V end was cut by 6 bases, the J end by 1 base, with 6 bases between. The CDR3 is CASRQGNTEAFF. The DNA for the CDR3 is TGTGCCAGCAGACAGGGGAACACTGAAGCTTTCTTT.

This clone was counted at least ten times. The chain carries TRBV7-8 and TRBJ2-1; 7 bases are a match to TRBD2. CDR3 size: 15 residues. Germline assignment: CDR1 SGHVS and CDR2 FQNEAQ. J gave up 1 base and V 3 bases, and 3 bases lay outside the gene matches. Here the CDR3 reads CASSLSGDSYNEQFF. DNA of the CDR3: TGTGCCAGCAGCTTGAGCGGGGATTCCTACAATGAGCAGTTCTTC.

This clone was counted many times. The chain joins TRBV10-3 to TRBJ1-6, with 8 bases that match TRBD1. CDR3 length equals 13 residues. J gave up 7 bases and V 6 bases, and 2 bases lay outside the gene matches. In germline, CDR1 is ENHRY, CDR2 SYGVKD. The CDR3 is CAIRQGDNSPLHF. In nucleotides, the CDR3 is TGTGCCATCAGACAGGGGGACAATTCACCCCTCCACTTT.

This clone was counted many times. V and J are TRBV15 and TRBJ2-2, with 11 nucleotides matching TRBD1. The CDR3 has 17 residues. After removal of 8 bases from V and 0 bases from J, the junction contained 8 bases not matched to a gene. Germline CDR1 and CDR2: LNHNV and YYDKDF (reference sequence). The CDR3: CATSSGTGGTNTGELFF. CDR3 nucleotide sequence: TGTGCCACCTCATCCGGGACAGGGGGTACGAACACCGGGGAGCTGTTTTTT. Full variable domain (outside the CDR3, taken from reference TRBV15 and TRBJ2-2): DAMVIQNPRYQVTQFGKPVTLSCSQTLNHNVMYWYQQKSSQAPKLLFHYYDKDFNNEADTPDNFQSRRPNTSFCFLDIRSPGLGDTAMYLCATSSGTGGTNTGELFFGEGSRLTVL.

This clone showed up many times. J is TRBJ2-3 and V is TRBV20-1, with TRBD1 as a possible D gene (6 bases). Trimming removed 3 bases at V and 3 bases at J, with 19 bases between. The CDR3 length is 16 residues. Germline CDR1 reads DFQATT; CDR2 reads SNEGSKA (reference sequence). In DNA, the CDR3 is TGCAGTGCTAGGGCGGACAGCTCCATCCTAACAGATACGCAGTATTTT. Translating it yields CSARADSSILTDTQYF.

This clone was seen ten or more times. V and J are TRBV29-1 and TRBJ2-5, with TRBD1 matching over 7 bases. CDR3 length: 14 amino acids. CDR1 is SQVTM and CDR2 is ANQGSEA in the germline V gene. J gave up 0 bases and V 6 bases, and 7 bases lay outside the gene matches. CDR3 loop: CSVARDRHQETQYF. CDR3 in DNA: TGCAGCGTAGCCCGGGACAGACACCAAGAGACCCAGTACTTC.

This clone was detected a few times. The chain is built from TRBV7-9 and TRBJ2-2, with no clear D. The V and J ends lost 0 bases and 3 bases respectively, with 17 bases between them. The CDR3 has 18 residues. The germline gives CDR1 SEHNR, CDR2 FQNEAQ (reference sequence). CDR3 bases: TGTGCCAGCAGCTTAGCAGTCTGTGATCTAGTGGACACCGGGGAGCTGTTTTTT. Its translation is CASSLAVCDLVDTGELFF.

This clone was recorded many times. The chain combines TRBV30 with TRBJ1-1; 10 positions agree with TRBD1. After removal of 2 bases from V and 7 bases from J, the junction contained 4 bases not matched to a gene. This CDR3 region has 13 residues. Germline assignment: CDR1 GTSNPN and CDR2 SVGIG (reference sequence). The CDR3: CAWSRQGAGEAFF. The DNA for the CDR3 is TGTGCCTGGAGTCGACAGGGGGCCGGTGAAGCTTTCTTT.

This clone was detected only a few times. The CDR3 protein is CASSGFRACTEAFF. The CDR3 DNA sequence: TGTGCCAGCAGTGGTTTCCGGGCCTGTACTGAAGCTTTCTTT. The chain carries TRBV6-1 and TRBJ1-1; D gene unclear. V lost 4 bases, J lost 5 bases, and 14 bases lay in between. Germline V lookup: CDR1 MNHNS, CDR2 SASEGT. CDR3 length equals 14 residues.

This clone appeared many times. The chain is built from TRBV9 and TRBJ2-3; the D is unclear. This CDR3 comprises 12 residues. CDR1 and CDR2 (germline): SGDLS, YYNGEE. V lost 4 bases, J lost 1 base, and 4 bases lay in between. The CDR3 is CASSTGTDTQYF. Here the CDR3 DNA reads TGTGCCAGCAGCACCGGCACAGATACGCAGTATTTT. The complete variable domain, with remaining parts taken from reference TRBV9 and TRBJ2-3, reads DSGVTQTPKHLITATGQRVTLRCSPRSGDLSVYWYQQSLDQGLQFLIQYYNGEERAKGNILERFSAQQFPDLHSELNLSSLELGDSALYFCASSTGTDTQYFGPGTRLTVL.

The V call is TRBV6-2 or TRBV6-3, the J call TRBJ2-4, with TRBD2 matching 10 bases. The trim removed 5 bases at V and 0 bases at J, leaving 13 bases unmatched. The CDR3 has 19 residues. The germline gives CDR1 MNHEY, CDR2 SVGEGT. The DNA for the CDR3 is TGTGCCAGCAGTCCACGGACTAGCGGAAACTCACTAGCCAAAAACATTCAGTACTTC. Translated, it gives CASSPRTSGNSLAKNIQYF.

The rearrangement uses TRBV11-1 and TRBJ2-1, with D unresolved. Trimming took off 3 bases at V and 6 bases at J, with 6 bases between the two ends. The CDR3 sequence is 12 residues long. The germline V gene encodes CDR1 SGHAT and CDR2 FQDESV (reference sequence). The CDR3 sequence is CASSLRINEQFF. DNA of the CDR3: TGTGCCAGCAGCTTGAGGATCAATGAGCAGTTCTTC.

This clone was counted many times. The CDR3 region has the DNA TGCGCCAGCCGCCCTGGCGGGACGGAAAATTCACCCCTCCACTTT. Its protein is CASRPGGTENSPLHF. The chain is built from TRBV5-1 and TRBJ1-6, with a possible D match to TRBD1 (5 bases). The V end lost 7 bases, the J end lost 7 bases, and 18 bases lay between the germline ends. Germline V gene data show CDR1 as SGHRS and CDR2 as YFSETQ. The CDR3 extends over 15 amino acids. Full variable domain (missing parts from reference TRBV5-1 and TRBJ1-6): KAGVTQTPRYLIKTRGQQVTLSCSPISGHRSVSWYQQTPGQGLQFLFEYFSETQRNKGNFPGRFSGRQFSNSRSEMNVSTLELGDSALYLCASRPGGTENSPLHFGNGTRLTVT.